The present TCR beta chain was sequenced within a study of early stage breast cancer tumors. Overall study: Each sample averaged approximately 9.8-fold read coverage.

Often roughly 90-310 mg of normal breast tissue was needed for DNA. Notes on the study in general: Commonly generated sequences made up most enriched TCRB sequences shared between patients. Compared with adjacent normal breast tissue, tumors showed 2 to 2.5-fold greater T cell density and higher clonality.

The CDR3 runs to 13 residues. The V end lost 3 bases, the J end lost 11 bases, and 16 bases lay between the germline ends. Looked up from germline, CDR1 is MDHEN and CDR2 is SYDVKM. On this clone itself: Its cognate antigen is unknown.

Method: immunoSEQ multiplex PCR; TCRdb's copy keeps in-frame clones and lacks some. The table has 5,000 or so clones, about two thirds seen once. The sequence came from a person in their sixties with breast cancer. Sample: normal breast tissue next to the tumor. The chain carries TRBV28 and TRBJ1-1; D unclear. As DNA, the CDR3 is TGTGCCAGCAGTTTGCTCACCGAGCAGCAGGCTTTCTTT. It codes for CASSLLTEQQAFF. Filled out from reference TRBV28 and TRBJ1-1, the complete variable domain reads DVKVTQSSRYLVKRTGEKVFLECVQDMDHENMFWYRQDPGLGLRLIYFSYDVKMKEKGDIPEGYSVSREKKERFSLILESASTNQTSMYLCASSLLTEQQAFFGQGTRLTVV.